The sequence of this T cell receptor (beta chain) was determined in a study of blood T cell repertoires in COVID-19. Study overall: Acute and convalescent COVID-19 samples came from the United States, Italy and Spain. T cells, B-cell-depleted T cells, or PBMCs supplied cDNA or gDNA.

Per the original data handling: Nucleated cell counts were estimated from reference gene primer amplification. Some clones are missing from TCRdb's copy, which holds only in-frame ones; the method was immunoSEQ multiplex PCR. That table furnishes V, J and clone size, whereas the DNA furnished D and trimming. Of approximately 480,000 clones listed, roughly 90% were seen once; the top ten hold 0.7%. The recovered donors of Cohort 3 showed two negative PCRs, clearance, or symptom resolution. V lost 8 bases, J lost 8 bases, and 9 bases stayed unmatched. The CDR3 has 14 amino acids. From germline, CDR1 is MDHEN and CDR2 SYDVKM.

Sequencing used PBMCs or T cells enriched from blood (not recorded which). The chain joins TRBV28 to TRBJ1-3; 10 bases agree with TRBD1. The origin of this receptor is a woman between 18 and 30 years old who had recovered from COVID-19. CDR3 in amino acids: CASLETGGEDTIYF. CDR3 bases: TGTGCCAGCCTAGAGACAGGGGGCGAGGACACCATATATTTT.